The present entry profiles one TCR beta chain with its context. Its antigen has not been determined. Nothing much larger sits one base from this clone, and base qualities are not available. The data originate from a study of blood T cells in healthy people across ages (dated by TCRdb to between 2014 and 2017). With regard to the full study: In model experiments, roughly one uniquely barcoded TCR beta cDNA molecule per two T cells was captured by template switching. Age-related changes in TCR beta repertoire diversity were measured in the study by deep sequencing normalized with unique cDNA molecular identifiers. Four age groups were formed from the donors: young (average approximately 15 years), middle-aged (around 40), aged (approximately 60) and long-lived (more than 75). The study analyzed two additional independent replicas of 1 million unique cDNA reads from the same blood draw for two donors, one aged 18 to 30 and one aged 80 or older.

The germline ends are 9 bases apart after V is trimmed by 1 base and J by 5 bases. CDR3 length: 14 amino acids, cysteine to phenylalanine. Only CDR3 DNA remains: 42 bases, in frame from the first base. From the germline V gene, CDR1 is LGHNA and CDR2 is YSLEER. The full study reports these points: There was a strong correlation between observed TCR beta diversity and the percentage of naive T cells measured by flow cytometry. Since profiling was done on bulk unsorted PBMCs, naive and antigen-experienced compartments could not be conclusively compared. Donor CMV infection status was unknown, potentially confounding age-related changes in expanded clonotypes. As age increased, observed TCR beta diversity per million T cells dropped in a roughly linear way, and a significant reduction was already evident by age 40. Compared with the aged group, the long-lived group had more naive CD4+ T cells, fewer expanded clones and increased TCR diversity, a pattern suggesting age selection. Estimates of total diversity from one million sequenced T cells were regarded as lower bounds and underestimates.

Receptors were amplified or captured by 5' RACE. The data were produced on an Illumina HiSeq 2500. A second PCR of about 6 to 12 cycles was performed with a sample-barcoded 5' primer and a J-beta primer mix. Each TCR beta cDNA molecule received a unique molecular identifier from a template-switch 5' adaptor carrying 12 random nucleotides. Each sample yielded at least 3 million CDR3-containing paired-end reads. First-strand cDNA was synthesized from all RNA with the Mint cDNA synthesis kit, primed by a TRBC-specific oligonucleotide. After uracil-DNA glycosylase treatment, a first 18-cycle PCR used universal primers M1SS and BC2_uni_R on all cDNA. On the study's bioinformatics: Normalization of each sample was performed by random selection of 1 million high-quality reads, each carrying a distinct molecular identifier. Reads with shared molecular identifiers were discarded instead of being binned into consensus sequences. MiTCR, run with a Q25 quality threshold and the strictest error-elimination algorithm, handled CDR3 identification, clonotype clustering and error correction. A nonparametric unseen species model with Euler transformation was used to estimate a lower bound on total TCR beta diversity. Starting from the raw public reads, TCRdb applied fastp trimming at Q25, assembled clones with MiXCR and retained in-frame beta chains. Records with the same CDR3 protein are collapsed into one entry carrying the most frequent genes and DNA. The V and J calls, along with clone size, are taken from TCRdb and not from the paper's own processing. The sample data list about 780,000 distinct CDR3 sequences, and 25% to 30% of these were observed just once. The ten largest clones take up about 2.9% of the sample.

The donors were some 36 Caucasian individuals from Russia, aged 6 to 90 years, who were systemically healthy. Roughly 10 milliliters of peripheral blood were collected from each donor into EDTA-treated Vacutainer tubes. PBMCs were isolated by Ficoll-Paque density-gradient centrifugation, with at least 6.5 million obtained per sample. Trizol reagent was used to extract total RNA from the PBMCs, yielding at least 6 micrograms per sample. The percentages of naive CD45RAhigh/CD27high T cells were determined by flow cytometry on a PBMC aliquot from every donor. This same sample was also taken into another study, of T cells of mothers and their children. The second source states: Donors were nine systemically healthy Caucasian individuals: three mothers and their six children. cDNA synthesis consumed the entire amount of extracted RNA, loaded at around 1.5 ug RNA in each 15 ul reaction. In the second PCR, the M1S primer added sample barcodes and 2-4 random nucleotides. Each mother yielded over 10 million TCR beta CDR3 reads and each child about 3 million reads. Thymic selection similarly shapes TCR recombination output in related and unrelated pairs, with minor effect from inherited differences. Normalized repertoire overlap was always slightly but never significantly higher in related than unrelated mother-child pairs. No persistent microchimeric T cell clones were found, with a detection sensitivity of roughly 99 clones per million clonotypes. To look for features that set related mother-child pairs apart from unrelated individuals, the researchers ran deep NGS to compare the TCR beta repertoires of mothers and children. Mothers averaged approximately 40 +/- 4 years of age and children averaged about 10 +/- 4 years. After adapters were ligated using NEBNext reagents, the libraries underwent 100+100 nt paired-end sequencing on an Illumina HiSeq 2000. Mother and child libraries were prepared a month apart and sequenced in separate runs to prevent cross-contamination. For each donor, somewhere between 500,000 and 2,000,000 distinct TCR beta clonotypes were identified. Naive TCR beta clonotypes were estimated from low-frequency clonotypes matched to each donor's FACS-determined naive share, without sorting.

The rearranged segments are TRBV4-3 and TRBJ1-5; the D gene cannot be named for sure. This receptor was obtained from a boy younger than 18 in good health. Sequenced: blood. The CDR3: CASSQVPHYQPQHF. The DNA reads TGCGCCAGCAGCCAAGTACCACATTATCAGCCCCAGCATTTT.